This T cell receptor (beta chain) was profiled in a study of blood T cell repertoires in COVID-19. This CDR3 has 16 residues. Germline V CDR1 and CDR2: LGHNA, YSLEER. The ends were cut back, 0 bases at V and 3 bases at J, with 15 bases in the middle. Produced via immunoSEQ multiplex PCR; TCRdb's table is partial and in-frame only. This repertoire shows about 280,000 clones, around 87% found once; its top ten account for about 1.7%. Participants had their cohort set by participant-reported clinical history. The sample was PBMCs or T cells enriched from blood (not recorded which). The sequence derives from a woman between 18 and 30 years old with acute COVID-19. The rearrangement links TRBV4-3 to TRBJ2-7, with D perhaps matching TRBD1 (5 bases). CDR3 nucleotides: TGCGCCAGCAGCCAAGATTTCAGGGATCAAGGCTACGAGCAGTACTTC. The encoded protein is CASSQDFRDQGYEQYF.